This TCR beta chain is drawn from a study of blood T cell repertoires in COVID-19. Study-level background: Material from acute and convalescent COVID-19 was sourced from the United States, Italy and Spain.

This CDR3 has 12 amino acids. V lost 8 bases to trimming and J lost 1 base, with 5 bases between them. Germline V gives CDR1 MNHEY, CDR2 SVGAGI. In the authors' workflow: Nucleated cell counts were estimated from reference gene primer amplification. Clones were read by immunoSEQ multiplex PCR, and TCRdb kept only the in-frame ones, dropping some. D and trimming were read from the DNA, whereas the V and J calls and clone size are those reported in that table. Counted here are about 190,000 clones, around 80% occurring once; the ten biggest clones make up 12%. This chain joins TRBV6-5 and TRBJ1-4; D is uncertain. Source material: peripheral blood. The TCR originated in a woman aged 50 to 60 with acute or convalescent COVID-19. CDR3 nucleotides: TGTGCCAGCGCAGGAACTAATGAAAAACTGTTTTTT. Protein product: CASAGTNEKLFF.